The entry that follows covers one T cell receptor (beta chain) sequence. Its antigen has not been determined. No base qualities exist here, and no much larger clone lies one base off it. This specimen belongs to a study of shared clonotypes between healthy human individuals (TCRdb year 2020). For context, the study as a whole: The cohort comprised a couple of women and a few men aged 18 to 49 years. Per donor, three plates each were used for CD4 naive and CD4 memory, two for CD8 naive, and one for CD8 memory. Different laboratories and diverse techniques were used to prepare libraries and sequence TCR repertoires, to increase sequencing depth and limit assay-specific biases. To estimate repertoire size and how much clonotype sharing occurs between individuals, the study deeply sequenced the blood TCR repertoires of a handful of healthy adults. Leukapheresis yielded between about 0.8 and 8.9 billion PBMCs per donor.

Overall results and qualifications from the work: Naive subsets generally had larger estimated clonotype richness than memory subsets. Based on pairwise subsampling, the degree of clonotype sharing among donors was expected to be affected by sequencing depth. Even with the large sequencing depth, rarefaction of the sorted-subset datasets indicated that sequencing was incomplete. Compared with non-shared clonotypes, clonotypes shared by all four sorted-subset donors had higher generation probabilities. Sampling was restricted to blood, and TCR repertoires in tissues likely differ from the TCR repertoires found in blood. Because the study included only a small number of donors, the genetic and exposure-history diversity represented was limited. When several donors were compared, the shared fraction of clonotypes was approximately 5% for naive CD4, around 4% for naive CD8, 2% to 2.5% for memory CD4, and 0.4% for memory CD8.

Using the deep immunoSEQ assay, TCR CDR3 regions were amplified from genomic DNA by multiplex PCR. Genomic DNA extracted from each cell subset was distributed evenly over all wells of several immunoSEQ 96-well plates, and each plate served as one replicate. Each replicate PCR for sorted subsets received roughly 0.2 ug genomic DNA, equal to 28,000 or so T cell genomes. Purified libraries were quantified with a Qubit 3.0 fluorometer, sized on a Bioanalyzer 2100, and re-quantified with the KAPA Library Quantification kit. A separate single-read 150-cycle Illumina NextSeq 550 flow cell was used to sequence each immunoSEQ 96-well plate. Turning to the authors' computational methods: Because the immunoSEQ output held only junctional sequences and lacked quality scores, the filtering could not match the filtering applied to full-length reads. To assign V/J genes and CDR3, sequences were annotated against IMGT germline references using PyIR, a Python wrapper for IgBLAST v1.9. Reads with weak V/J assignments (E-value above 1e-6), missing CDR3, stop codons, out-of-frame junctions, or ambiguous translated residues were removed. A V3J clonotype was defined by an identical inferred V gene, J gene, and CDR3 amino acid sequence. The percentage overlap between two repertoires was calculated by dividing the number of shared unique clonotypes by the size of the smaller repertoire. RTK rarefaction, the Chao1 estimator, and Recon v2.1 estimates of unobserved clonotypes were used to assess repertoire richness. Generation probabilities for all TCRbeta clonotypes obtained by the gDNA method from a handful of donors were computed using OLGA. Sourced from immuneACCESS, this table was stored by TCRdb with only in-frame sequences that have V and J called. A share of the clones is absent; for the studies checked, an unresolved V gene accounts for under half, and the remainder has no known explanation. The DNA was the basis for D and trimming; V, J and clone size are from that table. The sample profile shows about 2.2 million clones; approximately 94% of them were found once. Together, the top ten hold under 2% of the sample.

CDR3 length: 15 amino acids, cysteine to phenylalanine. Only the CDR3 portion is preserved as DNA: 45 bases, with reading frame beginning at the first base. Clipping removes 7 bases from V and 5 bases from J, with 9 as the unmatched junction base count. Looking up the germline V gene yields CDR1 SGHRS and CDR2 YFSETQ. CD8 naive samples were obtained by positive selection for CCR7 among CD45RO-negative cells, yielding a CD45RA+CCR7+ population from which TemRA cells were excluded. Donors were healthy HIV-negative adults with no recently reported acute infections or vaccinations. All donors were Caucasian adults living in Nashville, Tennessee, USA. Blood was obtained by leukapheresis, after which PBMCs were separated by Ficoll-Histopaque density gradient centrifugation and cryopreserved in liquid nitrogen vapor phase. Analytical flow cytometry was used to check the purity and quantity of each magnetically sorted T cell population. Each sorted fraction had its genomic DNA isolated and then quantified by UV absorbance on a Nanodrop 2000c.

Sample: naive CD8+ T cells from PBMCs. The meaning of the sample's cell subset or site label: CD45RA+CCR7+. The sequence is built from TRBV5-1 and TRBJ2-7, and 13 bases in between align with TRBD2. This receptor was obtained from a man in his late teens or twenties in good health. Some clones in this sample may be carry-over from other donors' samples. The CDR3 region: CASGWTSGSLDEQYF. The bases read TGCGCCAGCGGCTGGACTAGCGGGAGCCTCGACGAGCAGTACTTC.